This TCR beta chain was identified during a study of blood T cell repertoires in COVID-19. Sequencing used immunoSEQ multiplex PCR; TCRdb keeps in-frame clones, though not all of them. The repertoire holds around 240,000 clones, with approximately 84% as singletons. Trimming took 0 bases from V and 2 from J; bases not matched to a gene: 2. The CDR3 covers 15 residues. The germline gives CDR1 SGHNT, CDR2 YYREEE (reference sequence). This chain links TRBV5-4 with TRBJ2-7; 10 positions agree with TRBD2. The sequenced sample consisted of peripheral blood. This TCR came from a woman older than 75 with acute or convalescent COVID-19. The CDR3 bases are TGTGCCAGCAGCTTGGAGCTAGCGGGAGCCTACGAGCAGTACTTC. It codes for CASSLELAGAYEQYF.